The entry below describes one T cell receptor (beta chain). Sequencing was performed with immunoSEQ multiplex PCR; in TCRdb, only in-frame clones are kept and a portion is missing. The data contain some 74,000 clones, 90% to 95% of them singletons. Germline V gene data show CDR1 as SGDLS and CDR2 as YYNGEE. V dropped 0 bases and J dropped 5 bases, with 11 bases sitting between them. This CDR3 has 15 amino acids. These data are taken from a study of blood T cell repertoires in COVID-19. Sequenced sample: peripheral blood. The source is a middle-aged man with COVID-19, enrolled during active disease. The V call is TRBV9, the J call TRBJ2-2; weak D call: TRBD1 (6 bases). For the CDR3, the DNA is TGTGCCAGCAGCGTAGTCTCTCAGGGGACCGGGGAGCTGTTTTTT. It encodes CASSVVSQGTGELFF.